This T cell receptor beta chain was sequenced during a study of T cells in Graves' hyperthyroidism and ophthalmopathy. Ten or more counts support this clonotype. PBMCs stemmed from around 10 ml fresh peripheral blood. RNA transcripts yielded amplified TCR beta CDR3 regions. Carried out on the TCR CDR3, a first-round RT-PCR used the HTBI primer set. TCRdb processed the multiplex PCR reads anew with MiXCR; each CDR3 protein has one entry. The sample consists of about 260,000 distinct CDR3 sequences, less than 30% of them appearing once. The CDR3 has 15 residues. Trimming cost V 5 bases and J 3 bases, with 17 bases left between them. Germline V gives CDR1 SEHNR, CDR2 FQNEAQ (reference sequence).

The receptor was isolated from a man between 35 and 55 years old with Graves' hyperthyroidism that later progressed to Graves' ophthalmopathy. V gene TRBV7-9 combines with J gene TRBJ2-7; TRBD1 might be the D (5 bases). Source material: blood. CDR3 in DNA: TGTGCCAGCAGCCCAAAGGGGCTTCTGTTCTACGAGCAGTACTTC. The encoded protein is CASSPKGLLFYEQYF.